This T cell receptor beta chain emerged from a study of blood T cell repertoires in COVID-19. Study at large: Samples came from the United States, Italy and Spain, spanning acute and convalescent COVID-19. From T cells, B-cell-depleted T cells, or PBMCs came the material, which was cDNA or gDNA.

Authors' data handling: Reference gene primers were amplified, and this amplification served to estimate nucleated cell counts. Using immunoSEQ multiplex PCR, the repertoire was profiled, and TCRdb retains in-frame clones only, with some absent. The DNA gave D and trimming, while V, J and clone size come from that table. The sample consists of 75,000 to 90,000 clones, 90% to 95% of them appearing once. Trimming shortened V by 3 bases and J by 5 bases, and 14 bases separated the two germline ends. Germline V gene data show CDR1 as KGHSH and CDR2 as LQKENI. The CDR3 loop spans 14 amino acids. The chain has TRBV18 and TRBJ2-7; tentative D call: TRBD2 (6 bases). The receptor was derived from a woman aged 45-59 years in a cohort sampled during active COVID-19. Sequencing was done on a sample of peripheral blood. The DNA for the CDR3 is TGTGCCAGCTCACCGTCAACGGGAGTGGACGAGCAGTACTTC. It is translated as CASSPSTGVDEQYF.